The clone carrying this T cell receptor beta chain was seen once. These data originate in a study of preoperative IRX-2 immunotherapy in early breast cancer. Germline V CDR1 and CDR2: MNHGY, SAAAGT. Germline trimming cut 2 bases from V and 5 bases from J; bases unmatched to any gene: 17. The CDR3 contains 18 residues. TCRdb keeps only in-frame clones here, not all; method: immunoSEQ multiplex PCR. This table holds 34,000 or so clones, about four fifths found once. The treatment was: preoperative locoregional IRX-2 cytokine immunotherapy. Patients received preoperative, locoregional IRX-2 cytokine immunotherapy in a phase Ib study.

V gene TRBV6-8 combines with J gene TRBJ1-2; 7 bases align to TRBD1. This sequence originates from a human donor with breast cancer. Specimen: lymph node tissue, collected from a patient treated with IRX-2 immunotherapy. The CDR3, as DNA: TGTGCCAGCAGTTACGGGGTCCTACAGGGGCGGGATTCGTATGGCTACACCTTC. Protein product: CASSYGVLQGRDSYGYTF.